These T cell receptor beta chains were read from a single sample in a study of shared clonotypes between healthy human individuals. Profiled with immunoSEQ multiplex PCR; TCRdb holds only in-frame clones, not every one. The sample lists 2 million to 3 million clones, more than 80% occurring once. Sequencing was done on a sample of naive CD4+ T cells sorted from blood. The origin of the receptors is a man aged 18 to 29 in good health. Both conserved end residues are part of each CDR3. The order of the fields is V gene, J gene, D gene, clone size, CDR3 DNA, CDR3 protein. D genes are given only for firm matches. Clone size is stated in some rows and not others, as once, few, many or a class when expanded.

TRBV18,TRBJ2-2,NA,NA,TGTGCCAGCTCACCAAACAGTTACTCGAACACCGGGGAGCTGTTTTTT,CASSPNSYSNTGELFF
TRBV6-5,TRBJ1-2,NA,NA,TGTGCCAGCAGTTACTCTGGGAACCAACTTAACTATGGCTACACCTTC,CASSYSGNQLNYGYTF
TRBV30,TRBJ2-7,TRBD2,NA,TGTGCCTCACAGTCTGGCGGGAGGGCCTACGAGCAGTACTTC,CASQSGGRAYEQYF
TRBV5-1,TRBJ2-5,TRBD2,NA,TGCGCCAGCAGCTATACCGGGACTAGCGGGGGAGAAGAGACCCAGTACTTC,CASSYTGTSGGEETQYF
TRBV4-1,TRBJ2-7,NA,NA,TGCGCCAGCAGCCTCCGGGACGCATTCTACGAGCAGTACTTC,CASSLRDAFYEQYF
TRBV20-1,TRBJ2-7,NA,NA,TGCAGTCCAAATAGGGACTACGAGCAGTACTTC,CSPNRDYEQYF
TRBV2,TRBJ1-5,NA,few,TGTGCCAGCAGTGAATTCTATAGCAATCAGCCCCAGCATTTT,CASSEFYSNQPQHF
TRBV7-9,TRBJ2-3,NA,NA,TGTGCCAGCAGCTGGGAACGGGGATTGGGACCACTCGCAGATACGCAGTATTTT,CASSWERGLGPLADTQYF
TRBV10-2,TRBJ2-5,TRBD1,NA,TGCGCCAGCACTCCGGGACAGGGGACTATGCAGTACTTC,CASTPGQGTMQYF
TRBV10-3,TRBJ2-1,TRBD2,NA,TGTGCCATCAGTGAGTCGACTAGCGGGATTTACAATGAGCAGTTCTTC,CAISESTSGIYNEQFF
TRBV30,TRBJ2-5,TRBD1,NA,TGTGCCTGGAGTCGGACAGGCAAAAAAGGGGAGACCCAGTACTTC,CAWSRTGKKGETQYF
TRBV11-2,TRBJ2-5,TRBD1,NA,TGTGCCAGCAGCCAGGGACAGGGTTCTCATTCTAAAGAGGAGACCCAGTACTTC,CASSQGQGSHSKEETQYF
TRBV7-9,TRBJ2-3,TRBD2,NA,TGTGCCAGCAGCTCATCCACTAGCGGACCCACAGATACGCAGTATTTT,CASSSSTSGPTDTQYF
TRBV5-4,TRBJ1-1,NA,NA,TGTGCCAGCAGCTTCTTGACGGGAGGGTTCACTGAAGCTTTCTTT,CASSFLTGGFTEAFF
TRBV10-3,TRBJ2-6,NA,NA,TGTGCCGCCGGTTCCTCTGGGGCCAACGTCCTGACTTTC,CAAGSSGANVLTF
TRBV6-5,TRBJ2-5,NA,NA,TGTGCCAGCAGTTACTCTTCGCCGCTGCAGACCCAGTACTTC,CASSYSSPLQTQYF
TRBV5-1,TRBJ2-7,NA,NA,TGCGCCAGCAGCTTGGACCAGCCCTCCTACGAGCAGTACTTC,CASSLDQPSYEQYF
TRBV27,TRBJ2-5,NA,NA,TGTGCCAGCAGGGTGGGGGGCCTCCAAGAGACCCAGTACTTC,CASRVGGLQETQYF
TRBV9,TRBJ2-2,TRBD1,once,TGTGCCAGCAGCGTGGGGGACAGGGTCCCCGGGGAGCTGTTTTTT,CASSVGDRVPGELFF
TRBV10-2,TRBJ2-2,TRBD1,NA,TGCGCCAGCAGTGTGGACAGGCCCGGGGAGCTGTTTTTT,CASSVDRPGELFF
TRBV5-4,TRBJ2-1,NA,NA,TGTGCCAGCAGGAAACAGGGATCCTACAATGAGCAGTTCTTC,CASRKQGSYNEQFF
TRBV12-5,TRBJ1-5,NA,NA,TGTGCTAGTGGTTTGGTACTATTGGCCGTCAATAGCAATCAGCCCCAGCATTTT,CASGLVLLAVNSNQPQHF
TRBV27,TRBJ2-2,TRBD2,NA,TGTGCCAGCAGTCGCGGGGGTTGGGACACCGGGGAGCTGTTTTTT,CASSRGGWDTGELFF
TRBV6-1,TRBJ2-4,TRBD1,NA,TGTGCCAGCAGTGGGAGTAGCGACAGGGGATATAAGGTTCAGTACTTC,CASSGSSDRGYKVQYF
TRBV18,TRBJ1-1,TRBD1,few,TGTGCCAGCTCACCACGGGACAGGGTAACTGAAGCTTTCTTT,CASSPRDRVTEAFF
TRBV7-3,TRBJ1-6,NA,NA,TGTGCCAGCAGCTTAGGCTATAATTCACCCCTCCACTTT,CASSLGYNSPLHF
TRBV9,TRBJ2-1,TRBD1,NA,TGTGCCAGCAGCGTTTCCATGGACAGGGGCAATGAGCAGTTCTTC,CASSVSMDRGNEQFF
TRBV11-2,TRBJ2-7,NA,NA,TGTGCCAGCAGCTTTACTAGCCGGACGGGCGAGCAGTACTTC,CASSFTSRTGEQYF
TRBV10-2,TRBJ2-1,TRBD1,NA,TGCGCCAGCAGGCGTCAGGGGGGACAGGGCCACAATGAGCAGTTCTTC,CASRRQGGQGHNEQFF
TRBV19,TRBJ2-7,NA,NA,TGTGCCAGTAGTATAGCAGGTGCTGTGGGAGAGCAGTACTTC,CASSIAGAVGEQYF
TRBV7-2,TRBJ1-2,NA,NA,TGTGCCAGCAGCTTAGAGGCAGGCCTTATCTATGGCTACACCTTC,CASSLEAGLIYGYTF
TRBV5-4,TRBJ2-3,TRBD2,NA,TGTGCCAGCAGCTCCGATAGCGGGAGGGGAGGAGATACGCAGTATTTT,CASSSDSGRGGDTQYF
TRBV5-1,TRBJ2-7,NA,NA,TGCGCCAGCAGCTTGGACTTGATCTACGAGCAGTACTTC,CASSLDLIYEQYF
TRBV28,TRBJ2-3,TRBD2,NA,TGTGCCAGCAGTCCCCGCACGGGGGGGAACACAGATACGCAGTATTTT,CASSPRTGGNTDTQYF
TRBV7-9,TRBJ2-2,TRBD1,NA,TGTGCCAGCAGCCTACACGGGACAGTTGGGACCGGGGAGCTGTTTTTT,CASSLHGTVGTGELFF
TRBV19,TRBJ1-5,NA,NA,TGTGCCAGTAGTATCGAGGCCCTCCGGCCCCAGCATTTT,CASSIEALRPQHF
TRBV5-1,TRBJ2-2,TRBD2,NA,TGCGCCAGCAGCTCCTGGACTAGGTCGGGCGGGGAGCTGTTTTTT,CASSSWTRSGGELFF
TRBV18,TRBJ1-2,NA,NA,TGTGCCAGCTCACCACGGACAGAGAATGGCTACACCTTC,CASSPRTENGYTF
TRBV28,TRBJ1-1,TRBD1,NA,TGTGCCAGCAGGGGGGACAGGGGATTTTCTGAAGCTTTCTTT,CASRGDRGFSEAFF
TRBV10-3,TRBJ2-1,NA,once,TGTGCCATCAGTGAGTCGGGGGGAGGCATGCAATTCCTCTCCTACAATGAGCAGTTCTTC,CAISESGGGMQFLSYNEQFF